This T cell receptor beta chain was recovered during a study of cytomegalovirus exposure and HLA in healthy donors. Primers: 60 Vbeta forward and 13 Jbeta reverse. The protocol was immunoSEQ multiplex PCR, while the TCRdb copy is restricted to in-frame clones and leaves out a portion. The data contain around 150,000 clones, about 83% of them seen just once; the ten biggest clones take up around 0.85%. Deletions cut 8 bases from V and 6 bases from J, with 11 bases between. CDR3 size: 13 residues. Germline loops: CDR1 SNHLY, CDR2 FYNNEI. The sequence was collected from a young woman in good health and CMV-seronegative. The genes are TRBV2 and TRBJ1-6; possibly TRBD1 for D (5 bases). Input material: PBMCs. In DNA, the CDR3 is TGTGCCAGCTATGGGGCCCTTAATTCACCCCTCCACTTT. Translation gives CASYGALNSPLHF.